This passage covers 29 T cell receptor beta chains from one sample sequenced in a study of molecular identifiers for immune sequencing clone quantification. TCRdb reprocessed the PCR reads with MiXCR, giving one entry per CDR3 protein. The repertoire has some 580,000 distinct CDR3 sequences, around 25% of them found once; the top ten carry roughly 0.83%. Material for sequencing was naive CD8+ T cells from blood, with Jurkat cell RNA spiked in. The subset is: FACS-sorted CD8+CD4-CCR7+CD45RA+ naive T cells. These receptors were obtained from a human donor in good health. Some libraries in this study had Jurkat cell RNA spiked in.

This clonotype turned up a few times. CDR3 bases: TGTGCCAGCTGGGCGGGCTATGGCTACACCTTC. Its translation is CASWAGYGYTF. This chain connects TRBV13 to TRBJ1-2; D gene uncertain. V was shortened by 8 bases and J by 4 bases, with 8 bases between the two germline ends. This CDR3 comprises 11 residues. CDR1 is PRHDT, CDR2 FYEKMQ, per germline (reference sequence).

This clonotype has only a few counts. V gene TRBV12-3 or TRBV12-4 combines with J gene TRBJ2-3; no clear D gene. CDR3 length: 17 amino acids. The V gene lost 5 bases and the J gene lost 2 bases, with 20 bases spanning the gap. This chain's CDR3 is CASSPHKTPTPTDTQYF. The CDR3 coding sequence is TGTGCCAGCAGTCCCCACAAGACCCCTACGCCCACAGATACGCAGTATTTT.

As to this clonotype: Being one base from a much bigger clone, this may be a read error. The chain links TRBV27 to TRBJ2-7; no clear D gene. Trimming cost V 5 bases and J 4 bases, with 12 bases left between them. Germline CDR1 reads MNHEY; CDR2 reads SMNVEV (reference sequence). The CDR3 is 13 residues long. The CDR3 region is CASSPPQLYEQYF. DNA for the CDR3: TGTGCCAGCAGTCCACCCCAGTTGTACGAGCAGTACTTC.

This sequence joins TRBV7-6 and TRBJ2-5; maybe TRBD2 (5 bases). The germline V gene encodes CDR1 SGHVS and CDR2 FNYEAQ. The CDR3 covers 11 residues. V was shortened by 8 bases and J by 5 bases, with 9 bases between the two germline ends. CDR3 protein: CASGPGETQYF. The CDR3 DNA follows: TGTGCCAGCGGTCCGGGGGAGACCCAGTACTTC.

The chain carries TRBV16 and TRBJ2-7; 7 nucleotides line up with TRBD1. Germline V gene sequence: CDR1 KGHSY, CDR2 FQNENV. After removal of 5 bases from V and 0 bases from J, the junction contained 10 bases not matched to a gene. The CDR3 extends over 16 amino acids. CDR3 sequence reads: CASSTLTGAGSYEQYF. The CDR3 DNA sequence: TGTGCCAGCAGCACACTCACAGGGGCGGGCTCCTACGAGCAGTACTTC.

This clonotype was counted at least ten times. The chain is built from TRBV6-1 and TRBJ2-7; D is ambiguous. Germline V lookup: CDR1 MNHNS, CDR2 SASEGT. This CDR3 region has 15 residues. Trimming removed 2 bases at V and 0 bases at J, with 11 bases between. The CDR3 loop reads CASSEYLGNSYEQYF. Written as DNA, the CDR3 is TGTGCCAGCAGTGAATATCTTGGGAACTCCTACGAGCAGTACTTC.

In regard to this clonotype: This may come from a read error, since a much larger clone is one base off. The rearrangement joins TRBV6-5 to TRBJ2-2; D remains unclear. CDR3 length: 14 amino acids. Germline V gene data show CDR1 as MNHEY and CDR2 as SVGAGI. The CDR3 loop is CANSFYSNTGELFF. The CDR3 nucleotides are TGTGCCAACAGTTTCTACTCGAACACCGGGGAGCTGTTTTTT.

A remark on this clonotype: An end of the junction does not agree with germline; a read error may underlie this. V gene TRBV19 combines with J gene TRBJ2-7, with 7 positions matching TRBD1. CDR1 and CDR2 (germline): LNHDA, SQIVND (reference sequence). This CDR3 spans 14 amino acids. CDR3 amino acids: CASGIVGQSYEQYF. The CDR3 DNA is TGTGCCAGTGGTATAGTGGGACAGTCCTACGAGCAGTACTTC.

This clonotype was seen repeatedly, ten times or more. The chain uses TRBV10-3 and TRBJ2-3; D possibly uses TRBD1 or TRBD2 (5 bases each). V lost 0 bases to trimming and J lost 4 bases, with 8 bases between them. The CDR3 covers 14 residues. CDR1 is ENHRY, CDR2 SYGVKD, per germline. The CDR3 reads CAISESQGADTQYF. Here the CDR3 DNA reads TGTGCCATCAGTGAGTCCCAGGGAGCAGATACGCAGTATTTT.

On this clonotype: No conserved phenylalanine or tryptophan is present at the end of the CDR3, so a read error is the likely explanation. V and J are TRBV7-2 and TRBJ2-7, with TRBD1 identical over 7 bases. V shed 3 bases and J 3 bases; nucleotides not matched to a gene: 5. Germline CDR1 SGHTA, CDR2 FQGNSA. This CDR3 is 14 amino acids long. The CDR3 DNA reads TGTGCCAGCAGCTTTGGGGACAGCTTCTACGAGCAGTACTCC. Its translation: CASSFGDSFYEQYS.

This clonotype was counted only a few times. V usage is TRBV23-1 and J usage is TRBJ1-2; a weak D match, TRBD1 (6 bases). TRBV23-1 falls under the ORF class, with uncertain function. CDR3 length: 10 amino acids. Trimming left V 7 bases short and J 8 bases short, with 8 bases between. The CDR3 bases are TGCGCCAGCAAGGGGGGAGGCTACACCTTC. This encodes CASKGGGYTF.

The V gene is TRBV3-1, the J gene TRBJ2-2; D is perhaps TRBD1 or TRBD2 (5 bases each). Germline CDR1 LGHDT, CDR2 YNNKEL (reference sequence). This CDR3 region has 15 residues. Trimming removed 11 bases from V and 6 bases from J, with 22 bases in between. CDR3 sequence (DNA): TGTGCCTCTAGCCAAGTTATGAGGGGACCCGGGGAGCTGTTTTTT. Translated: CASSQVMRGPGELFF.

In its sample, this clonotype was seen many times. The CDR3 protein is CASSPDRGRAGYTF. CDR3 nucleotides: TGTGCCAGCAGCCCAGACAGGGGGCGGGCTGGCTACACCTTC. This chain links TRBV9 with TRBJ1-2; 10 bases align to TRBD1. CDR1 is SGDLS and CDR2 is YYNGEE in the germline V gene. Trimming removed 4 bases from V and 7 bases from J; junction bases left unmatched: 7. The CDR3 contains 14 residues.

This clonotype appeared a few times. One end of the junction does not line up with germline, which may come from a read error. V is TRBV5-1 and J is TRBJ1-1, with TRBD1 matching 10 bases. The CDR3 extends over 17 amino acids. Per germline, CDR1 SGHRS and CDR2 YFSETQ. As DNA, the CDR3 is TGCGCCAGCAGCTTGGCAGCTTGGGACAGGGGAGGAACTGAAGCCTTCTTT. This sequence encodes CASSLAAWDRGGTEAFF.

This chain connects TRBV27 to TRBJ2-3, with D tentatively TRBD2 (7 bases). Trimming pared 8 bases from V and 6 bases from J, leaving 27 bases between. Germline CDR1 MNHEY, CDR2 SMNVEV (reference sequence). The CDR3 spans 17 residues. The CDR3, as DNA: TGTGCCAGCGGGCCGTGGGGGGCGGGGGCCCTGTTTGATACGCAGTATTTT. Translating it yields CASGPWGAGALFDTQYF.

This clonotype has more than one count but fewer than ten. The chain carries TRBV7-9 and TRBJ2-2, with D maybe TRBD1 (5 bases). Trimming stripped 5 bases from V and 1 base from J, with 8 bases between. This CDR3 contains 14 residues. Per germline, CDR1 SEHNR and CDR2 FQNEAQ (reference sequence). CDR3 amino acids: CASSRTQNTGELFF. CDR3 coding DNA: TGTGCCAGCAGCCGGACACAGAACACCGGGGAGCTGTTTTTT.

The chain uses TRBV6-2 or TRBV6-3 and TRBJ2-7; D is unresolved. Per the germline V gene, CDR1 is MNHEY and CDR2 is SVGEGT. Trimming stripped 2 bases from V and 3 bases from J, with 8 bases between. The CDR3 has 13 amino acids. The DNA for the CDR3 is TGTGCCAGCAGTTACGGCAGCCTCTACGAGCAGTACTTC. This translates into CASSYGSLYEQYF.

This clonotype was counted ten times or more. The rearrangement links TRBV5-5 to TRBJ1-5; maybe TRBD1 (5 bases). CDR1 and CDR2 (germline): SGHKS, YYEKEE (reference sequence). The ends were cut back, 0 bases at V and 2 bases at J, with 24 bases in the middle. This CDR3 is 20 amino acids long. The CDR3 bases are TGTGCCAGCAGCTTGGAGTCGCCATATCCGGGGCTCAGGGGCAATCAGCCCCAGCATTTT. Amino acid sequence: CASSLESPYPGLRGNQPQHF.

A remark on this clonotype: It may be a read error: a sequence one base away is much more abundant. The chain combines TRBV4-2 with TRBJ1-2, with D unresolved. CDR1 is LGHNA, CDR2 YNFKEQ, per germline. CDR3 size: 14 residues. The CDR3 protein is CASSQDYGLYGHTF. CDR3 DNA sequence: TGTGCCAGCAGCCAAGATTACGGACTCTATGGCCACACCTTC.

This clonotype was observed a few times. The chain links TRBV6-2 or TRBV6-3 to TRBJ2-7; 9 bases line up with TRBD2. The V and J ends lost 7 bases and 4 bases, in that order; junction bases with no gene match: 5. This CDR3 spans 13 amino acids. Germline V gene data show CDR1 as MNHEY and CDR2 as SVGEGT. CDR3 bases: TGTGCCAGCACTATAGCGGGGGCTTACGAGCAGTACTTC. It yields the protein CASTIAGAYEQYF.

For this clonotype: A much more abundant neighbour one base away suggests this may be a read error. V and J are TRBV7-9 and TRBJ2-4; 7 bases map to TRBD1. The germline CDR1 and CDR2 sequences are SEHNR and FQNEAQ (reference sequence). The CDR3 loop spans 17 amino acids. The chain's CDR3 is CASSPIQGLLAINIQYF. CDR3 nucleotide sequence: TGTGCCAGCAGCCCCATACAGGGGCTTTTAGCCATAAACATTCAGTACTTC. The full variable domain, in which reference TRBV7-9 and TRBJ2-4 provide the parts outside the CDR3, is DTGVSQNPRHKITKRGQNVTFRCDPISEHNRLYWYRQTLGQGPEFLTYFQNEAQLEKSRLLSDRFSAERPKGSFSTLEIQRTEQGDSAMYLCASSPIQGLLAINIQYFGAGTRLSVL.

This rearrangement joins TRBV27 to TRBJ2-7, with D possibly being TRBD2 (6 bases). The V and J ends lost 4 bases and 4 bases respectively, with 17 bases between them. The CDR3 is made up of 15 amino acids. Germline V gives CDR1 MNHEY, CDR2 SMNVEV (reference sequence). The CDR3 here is CASSYRDPEGYEQYF. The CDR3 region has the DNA TGTGCCAGCAGTTACCGGGACCCGGAGGGATACGAGCAGTACTTC.

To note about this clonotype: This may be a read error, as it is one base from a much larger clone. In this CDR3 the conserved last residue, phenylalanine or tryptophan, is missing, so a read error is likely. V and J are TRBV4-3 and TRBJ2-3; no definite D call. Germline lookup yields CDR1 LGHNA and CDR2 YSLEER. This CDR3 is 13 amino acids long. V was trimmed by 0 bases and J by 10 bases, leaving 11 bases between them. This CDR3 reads CASSQDWGTPQYL. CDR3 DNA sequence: TGCGCCAGCAGCCAAGATTGGGGTACCCCGCAGTATCTT.

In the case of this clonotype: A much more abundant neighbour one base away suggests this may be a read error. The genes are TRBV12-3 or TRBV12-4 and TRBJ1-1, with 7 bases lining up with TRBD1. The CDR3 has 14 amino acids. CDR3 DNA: TGTCCCAGCAGGCCCGGACAGGAAGTTCCTGAAGCTTTCTTT. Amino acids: CPSRPGQEVPEAFF.

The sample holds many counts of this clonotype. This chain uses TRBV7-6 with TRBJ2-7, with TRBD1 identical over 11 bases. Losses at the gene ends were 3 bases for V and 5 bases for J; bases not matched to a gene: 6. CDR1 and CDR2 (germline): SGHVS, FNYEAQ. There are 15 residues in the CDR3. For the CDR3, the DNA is TGTGCCAGCAGCTTCGGACAGGGGGCTAGCGACGAGCAGTACTTC. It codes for CASSFGQGASDEQYF.

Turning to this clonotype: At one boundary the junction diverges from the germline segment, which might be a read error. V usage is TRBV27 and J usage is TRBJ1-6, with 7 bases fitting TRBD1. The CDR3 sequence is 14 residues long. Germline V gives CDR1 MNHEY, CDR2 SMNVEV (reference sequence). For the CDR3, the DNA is TGTGCCAGCGGCGGGACAGTCTATAATTCACCCCTCCAATTT. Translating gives CASGGTVYNSPLQF.

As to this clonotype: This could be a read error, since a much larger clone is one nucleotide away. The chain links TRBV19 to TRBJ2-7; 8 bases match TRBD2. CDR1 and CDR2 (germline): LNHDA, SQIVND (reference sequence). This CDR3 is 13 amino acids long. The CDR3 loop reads CDSRGVSGEKPYF. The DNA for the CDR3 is TGTGACAGTAGAGGGGTTAGCGGGGAGAAACCGTACTTC.

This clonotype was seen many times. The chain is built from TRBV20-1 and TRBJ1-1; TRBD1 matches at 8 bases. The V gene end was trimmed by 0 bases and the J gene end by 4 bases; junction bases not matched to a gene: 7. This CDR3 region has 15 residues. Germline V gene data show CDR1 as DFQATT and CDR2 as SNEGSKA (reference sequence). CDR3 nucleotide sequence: TGCAGTGCTAGAGATCCCGGACAGGGTGTCACTGAAGCTTTCTTT. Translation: CSARDPGQGVTEAFF.

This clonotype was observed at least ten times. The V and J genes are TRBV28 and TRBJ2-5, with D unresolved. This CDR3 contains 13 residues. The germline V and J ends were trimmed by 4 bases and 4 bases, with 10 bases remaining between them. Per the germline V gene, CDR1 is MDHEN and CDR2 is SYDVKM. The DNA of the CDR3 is TGTGCCAGCAGTTCAAACCCTCGAGAGACCCAGTACTTC. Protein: CASSSNPRETQYF.